One sample yielded the 10 T cell receptor beta chains listed below, sequenced in a study of CD8+ T cells in alopecia areata. As to treatment: oral pan-JAK inhibitor, 5-10 mg twice daily. The authors extracted RNA and reverse transcribed it into cDNA as the sequencing template. Only in-frame clones appear in the TCRdb table, and some are missing; sequencing was by immunoSEQ multiplex PCR. Here the sample spans about 200,000 clones, 50% to 60% being singletons. The sample was CD4+ T cells sorted from blood, taken at week 4, from a patient treated with tofacitinib. The receptors come from a human donor with alopecia areata.

V usage is TRBV29-1 and J usage is TRBJ2-7; D is unresolved. The V and J ends lost 1 base and 3 bases respectively, with 10 bases between them. Germline V gene sequence: CDR1 SQVTM, CDR2 ANQGSEA. The CDR3 loop spans 13 amino acids. The CDR3 protein is CSVEAFGLYEQYF. The DNA for the CDR3 is TGCAGCGTTGAAGCGTTCGGGCTCTACGAGCAGTACTTC.

J is TRBJ1-5 and V is TRBV30; D gene uncertain. The V gene lost 0 bases and the J gene lost 4 bases, with 7 bases spanning the gap. CDR3 size: 13 residues. CDR1 and CDR2 (germline): GTSNPN, SVGIG (reference sequence). The CDR3 bases are TGTGCCTGGAGTGTGGGGAGAAATCAGCCCCAGCATTTT. As protein: CAWSVGRNQPQHF.

This clone was recorded a few times. V gene TRBV7-8 combines with J gene TRBJ2-5, with TRBD2 matching over 9 bases. CDR3 length equals 14 residues. Germline CDR1 SGHVS, CDR2 FQNEAQ. Germline trimming cut 5 bases from V and 4 bases from J; bases unmatched to any gene: 5. Here the CDR3 reads CASSVLAGSETQYF. The CDR3 bases are TGTGCCAGCAGCGTCCTAGCGGGGTCAGAGACCCAGTACTTC.

The CDR3 bases are TGCAGTGCTACCTTACAGGTCTGGGAGTATTTT. It specifies CSATLQVWEYF. The chain has TRBV20-1 and TRBJ2-3; a weak D match, TRBD1 (5 bases). CDR1 is DFQATT and CDR2 is SNEGSKA in the germline V gene (reference sequence). V lost 4 bases and J lost 13, with 15 bases in between. The CDR3 runs 11 residues.

This clone was detected a few times. This rearrangement joins TRBV7-2 to TRBJ2-1; unclear D gene. The CDR3 spans 15 residues. Germline-derived CDR1 and CDR2 are SGHTA and FQGNSA. Trimming shortened V by 5 bases and J by 1 base, and 12 bases separated the two germline ends. CDR3 loop: CASSRGVVSYNEQFF. In DNA, the CDR3 is TGTGCCAGCAGCCGTGGGGTAGTTTCCTACAATGAGCAGTTCTTC.

V is TRBV29-1 and J is TRBJ2-3; TRBD1 agrees at 7 bases. Unmatched junction bases numbered 18, after V lost 4 bases and J lost 2 bases. CDR3 size: 18 residues. CDR1 is SQVTM, CDR2 ANQGSEA, per germline. CDR3 DNA: TGCAGCGTTGGTGAGGTTAGGGGGCGCCCCCGATCCACAGATACGCAGTATTTT. It is translated as CSVGEVRGRPRSTDTQYF.

V usage is TRBV5-4 and J usage is TRBJ2-2; D gene unclear. Germline lookup yields CDR1 SGHNT and CDR2 YYREEE (reference sequence). V was shortened by 0 bases and J by 2 bases, with 14 bases between the two germline ends. CDR3 length equals 17 residues. As DNA, the CDR3 is TGTGCCAGCAGCTTGGGACATCTCAAGGGAAACACCGGGGAGCTGTTTTTT. Amino acid sequence: CASSLGHLKGNTGELFF.

The V call is TRBV23-1, the J call TRBJ1-2; a weak D match, TRBD1 (5 bases). TRBV23-1 is labeled an ORF, and its function is uncertain. V dropped 6 bases and J dropped 8 bases, with 22 bases sitting between them. This CDR3 comprises 15 residues. The DNA for the CDR3 is TGCGCCAGCAGCCAAGACCAGGGAATCGGAAAGGGCTACACCTTC. This gives the protein CASSQDQGIGKGYTF.

This chain links TRBV9 with TRBJ1-6; a possible D gene is TRBD1 (5 bases). V was clipped by 0 bases and J by 7 bases, with 8 bases between them. There are 14 residues in the CDR3. In germline, CDR1 is SGDLS, CDR2 YYNGEE. In DNA, the CDR3 is TGTGCCAGCAGCGTAGAGGGGAACAATTCACCCCTCCACTTT. Translated: CASSVEGNNSPLHF.

The chain recombines TRBV6-6 with TRBJ1-2; 7 bases fit TRBD1. This CDR3 region has 13 residues. The V gene's germline CDR1 is MNHNY and CDR2 SVGAGI (reference sequence). V trimming: 4 bases; J trimming: 4 bases; junction bases outside the gene matches: 3. CDR3 DNA: TGTGCCAGCAGTTCCGGGACAGTCTATGGCTACACCTTC. Its translation: CASSSGTVYGYTF.